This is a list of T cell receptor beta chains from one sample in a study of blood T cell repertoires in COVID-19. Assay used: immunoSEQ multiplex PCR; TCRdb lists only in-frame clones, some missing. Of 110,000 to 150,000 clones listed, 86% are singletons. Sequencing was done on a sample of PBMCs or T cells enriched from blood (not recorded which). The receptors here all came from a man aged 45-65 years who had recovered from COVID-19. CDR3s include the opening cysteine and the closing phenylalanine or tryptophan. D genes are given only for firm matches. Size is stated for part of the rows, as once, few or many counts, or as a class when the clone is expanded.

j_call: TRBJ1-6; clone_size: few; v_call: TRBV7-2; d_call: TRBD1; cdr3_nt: TGTGCCAGCAGCCAGAACCGAGGACAGGGCCAGGGGGGATCACCCCTCCACTTT; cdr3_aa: CASSQNRGQGQGGSPLHF
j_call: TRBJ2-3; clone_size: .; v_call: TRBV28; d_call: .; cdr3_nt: TGTGCCACCACAGATAACGTGCTAGCTGGCGAGGATACGCAGTATTTT; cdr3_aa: CATTDNVLAGEDTQYF
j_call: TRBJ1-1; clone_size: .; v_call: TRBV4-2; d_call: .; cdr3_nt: TGTGCCAGCAGCCAGTTCCTGGGGGGAGAGGGCACTGAAGCTTTCTTT; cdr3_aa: CASSQFLGGEGTEAFF
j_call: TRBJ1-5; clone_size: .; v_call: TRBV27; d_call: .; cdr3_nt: TGTGCCAGCAGTCGGGGGTCGGGGCAGTCCCCCAATCAGCCCCAGCATTTT; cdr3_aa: CASSRGSGQSPNQPQHF
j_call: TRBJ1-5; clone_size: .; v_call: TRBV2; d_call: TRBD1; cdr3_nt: TGTGCCAGCAGTCGGACAGGGGATAATCAGCCCCAGCATTTT; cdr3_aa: CASSRTGDNQPQHF
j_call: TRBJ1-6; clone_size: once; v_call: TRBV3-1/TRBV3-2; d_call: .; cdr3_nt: TGTGCCAGCAGCTCCTTCGGGGGAAAGGGTTATTCACCCCTCCACTTT; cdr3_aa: CASSSFGGKGYSPLHF
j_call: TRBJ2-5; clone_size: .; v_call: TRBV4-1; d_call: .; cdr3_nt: TGCGCCAGCAGCCAAGATTGGCCTAGCGCCCGCGCGGGAACCCAGTACTTC; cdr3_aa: CASSQDWPSARAGTQYF
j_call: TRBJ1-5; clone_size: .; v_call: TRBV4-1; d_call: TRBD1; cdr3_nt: TGCGCCAGCAGCCCCCGGACAGGGCCCGAAAGCAATCAGCCCCAGCATTTT; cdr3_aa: CASSPRTGPESNQPQHF
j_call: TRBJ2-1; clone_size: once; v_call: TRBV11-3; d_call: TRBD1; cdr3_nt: TGTGCCAGCAGCGTCACAGGGGGACCTTACAATGAGCAGTTCTTC; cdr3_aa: CASSVTGGPYNEQFF
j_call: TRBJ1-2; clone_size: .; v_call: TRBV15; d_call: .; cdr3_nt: TGTGCCACCAGCAGAGTGGGGGGGACAAACTATGGCTACACCTTC; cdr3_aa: CATSRVGGTNYGYTF
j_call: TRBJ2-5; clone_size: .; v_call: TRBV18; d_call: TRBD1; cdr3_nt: TGTGCCAGCTCGAGAGGACAGGGTGTGGTCCAAGAGACCCAGTACTTC; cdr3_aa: CASSRGQGVVQETQYF
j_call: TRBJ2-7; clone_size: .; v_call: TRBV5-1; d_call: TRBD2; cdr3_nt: TGCGCCAGCAGCTTGGTTGGGACTAGCGACGAGCAGTACTTC; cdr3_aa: CASSLVGTSDEQYF
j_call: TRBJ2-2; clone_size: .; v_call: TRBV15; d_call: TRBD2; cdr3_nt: TGTGCCACCAGCAGGAGACGGGGGGGAATAAGCACCGGGGAGCTGTTTTTT; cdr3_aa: CATSRRRGGISTGELFF
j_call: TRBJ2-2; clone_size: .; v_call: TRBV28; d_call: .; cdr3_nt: TGTGCCAGCAGTTTTCAGGGGAACACCGGGGAGCTGTTTTTT; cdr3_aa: CASSFQGNTGELFF
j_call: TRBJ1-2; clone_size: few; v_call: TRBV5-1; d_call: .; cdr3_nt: TGCGCCAGCAGCTTGGACAGGGCAGGTGGCTACACCTTC; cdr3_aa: CASSLDRAGGYTF
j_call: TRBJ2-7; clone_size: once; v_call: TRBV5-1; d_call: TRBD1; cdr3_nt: TGCGCCAGCAGCTTGGCCTTACACCCGGGACAGGGGACCCACGAGCAGTACTTC; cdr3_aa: CASSLALHPGQGTHEQYF
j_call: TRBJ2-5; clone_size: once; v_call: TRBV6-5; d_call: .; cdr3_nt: TGTGCCAGCAGTTACGGCCCCAAAGAGACCCAGTACTTC; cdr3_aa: CASSYGPKETQYF
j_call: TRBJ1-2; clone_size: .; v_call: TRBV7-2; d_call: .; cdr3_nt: TGTGCCAGCAGCTTATTGGGGCAGGTCGTCTATGGCTACACCTTC; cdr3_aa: CASSLLGQVVYGYTF
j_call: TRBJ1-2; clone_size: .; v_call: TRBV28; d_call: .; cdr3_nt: TGTGCCAGCAGCCCTGGGGGGGGTAATGGCTACACCTTC; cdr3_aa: CASSPGGGNGYTF
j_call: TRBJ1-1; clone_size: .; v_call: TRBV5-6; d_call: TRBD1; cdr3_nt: TGTGCCAGCAGCCACAGGACAGGGATGAACACTGAAGCTTTCTTT; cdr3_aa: CASSHRTGMNTEAFF
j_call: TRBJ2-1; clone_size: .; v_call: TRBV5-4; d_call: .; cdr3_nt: TGTGCCAGCAGCCCACAGGTCGGCTCCTACAATGAGCAGTTCTTC; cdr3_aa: CASSPQVGSYNEQFF
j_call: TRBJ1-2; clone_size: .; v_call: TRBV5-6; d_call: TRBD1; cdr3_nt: TGTGCCAGCAGCTTTCATGACAGGGTTAATGGCTACACCTTC; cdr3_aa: CASSFHDRVNGYTF
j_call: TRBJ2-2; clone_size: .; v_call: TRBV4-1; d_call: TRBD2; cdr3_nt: TGCGCCAGCAGCCACGGGGGGGCCGGGGAGCTGTTTTTT; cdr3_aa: CASSHGGAGELFF
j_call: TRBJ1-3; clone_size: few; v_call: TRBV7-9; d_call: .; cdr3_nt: TGTGCCAGCAGCTTACCGTACGTCAGGAAGGGGAACACCATATATTTT; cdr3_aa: CASSLPYVRKGNTIYF
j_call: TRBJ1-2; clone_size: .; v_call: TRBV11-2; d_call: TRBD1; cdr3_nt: TGTGCCAGCAGCTTGGGGAGGACAGGTTCCCGCTACACCTTC; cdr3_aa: CASSLGRTGSRYTF
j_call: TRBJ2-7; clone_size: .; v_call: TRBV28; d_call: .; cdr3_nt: TGTGCCAGCAGCCACCGAACCCAGGGATACGAGCAGTACTTC; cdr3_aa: CASSHRTQGYEQYF
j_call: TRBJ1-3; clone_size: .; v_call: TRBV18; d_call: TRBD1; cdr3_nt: TGTGCCAGCTCATTTCGACAGGGCTCTGGAAACACCATATATTTT; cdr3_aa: CASSFRQGSGNTIYF
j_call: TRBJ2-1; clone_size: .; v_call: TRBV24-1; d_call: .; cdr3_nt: TGTGCCACCAGTGATCTCGGGGGTTGGCAGTACAATGAGCAGTTCTTC; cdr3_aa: CATSDLGGWQYNEQFF
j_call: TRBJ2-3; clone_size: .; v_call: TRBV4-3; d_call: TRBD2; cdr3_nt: TGCGCCAGCAGCCAAGACTTAGCGGGGGTCACAGATACGCAGTATTTT; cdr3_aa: CASSQDLAGVTDTQYF
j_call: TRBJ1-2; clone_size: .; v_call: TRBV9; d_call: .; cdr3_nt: TGTGCCAGCAGCCTCGGGCCAGGGATAGACTATGGCTACACCTTC; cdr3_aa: CASSLGPGIDYGYTF
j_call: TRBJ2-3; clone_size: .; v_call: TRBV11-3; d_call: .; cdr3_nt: TGTGCCAGCAGCTTAGGAGCGGGAGATACGCAGTATTTT; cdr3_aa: CASSLGAGDTQYF